The clone carrying this T cell receptor beta chain was seen more than once but under ten times. Its antigen remains unidentified. Deletions cut 8 bases from V and 2 bases from J, with 17 bases between. The CDR3 covers 15 residues. The germline V gene encodes CDR1 SEHNR and CDR2 FQNEAQ (reference sequence). This sample was included in a study of T-cell reconstitution after alpha-beta-depleted transplantation in children. TCRbeta library preparation incorporated unique molecular identifiers. TCRdb re-analysed the PCR reads in MiXCR, keeping a single row per CDR3 protein. The sample records just over 950,000 distinct CDR3 sequences, less than 30% being singletons. General observations from the study: Reportedly, alpha-beta T cells present about two months post-transplant originated from several hundred expanded clones of graft origin. Newly produced T cells mostly provided counts and TCRbeta diversity after one year, as hyperexpanded clones declined. The origin of high day-60 TCRbeta diversity in some patients lay in surviving recipient T cells and thymic progenitors.

The sample here was PBMCs, mostly from graft donor cells, taken 360 days after TCRalphabeta/CD19-depleted stem cell transplant. The rearrangement joins TRBV7-9 to TRBJ2-3, with a possible D match to TRBD2 (5 bases). The sequence was obtained from a boy in the first two years of life who had a stem cell transplant for SCID, so the T cells may come from the graft donor. The CDR3 DNA reads TGTGCCAGCCGCCTCGCTAGCCGAGACACAGATACGCAGTATTTT. Translated, it gives CASRLASRDTDTQYF.